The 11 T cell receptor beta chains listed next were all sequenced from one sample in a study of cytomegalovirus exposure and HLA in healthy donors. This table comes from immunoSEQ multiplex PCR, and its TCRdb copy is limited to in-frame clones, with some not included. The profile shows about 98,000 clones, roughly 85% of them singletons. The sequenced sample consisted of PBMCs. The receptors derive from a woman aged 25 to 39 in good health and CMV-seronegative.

The CDR3 loop is CASRPVPGSTDTQYF. CDR3 coding DNA: TGCGCCAGCCGTCCAGTGCCGGGGAGCACAGATACGCAGTATTTT. V is TRBV5-1 and J is TRBJ2-3, with D tentatively TRBD2 (5 bases). The length of the CDR3 is 15 residues. Looked up from germline, CDR1 is SGHRS and CDR2 is YFSETQ. V was pared by 7 bases and J by 0 bases, with 15 bases between.

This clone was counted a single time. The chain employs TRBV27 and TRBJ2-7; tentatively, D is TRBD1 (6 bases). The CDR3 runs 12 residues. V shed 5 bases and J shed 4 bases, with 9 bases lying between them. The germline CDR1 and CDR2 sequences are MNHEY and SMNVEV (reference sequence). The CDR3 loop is CASSLTGYEQYF. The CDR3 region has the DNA TGTGCCAGCAGTCTCACAGGGTACGAGCAGTACTTC.

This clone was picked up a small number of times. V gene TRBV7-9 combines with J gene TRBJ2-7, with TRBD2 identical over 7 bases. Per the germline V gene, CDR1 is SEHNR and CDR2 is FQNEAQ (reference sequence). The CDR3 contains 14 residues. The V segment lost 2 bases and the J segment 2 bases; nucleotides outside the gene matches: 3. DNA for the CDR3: TGTGCCAGCAGCTTACGCGGGGGACCCTACGAGCAGTACTTC. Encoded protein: CASSLRGGPYEQYF.

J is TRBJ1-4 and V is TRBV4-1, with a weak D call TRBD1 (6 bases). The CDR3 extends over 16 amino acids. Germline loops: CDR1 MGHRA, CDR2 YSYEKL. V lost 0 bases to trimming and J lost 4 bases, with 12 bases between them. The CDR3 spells CASSQDFRRGNEKLFF. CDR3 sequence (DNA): TGCGCCAGCAGCCAAGATTTCCGCAGGGGTAATGAAAAACTGTTTTTT.

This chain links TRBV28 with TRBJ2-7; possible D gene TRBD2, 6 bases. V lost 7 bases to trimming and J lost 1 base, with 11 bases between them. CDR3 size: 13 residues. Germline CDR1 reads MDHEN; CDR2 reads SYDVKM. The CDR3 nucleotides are TGTGCCAGCAAACTTGGAGGGTCCTACGAGCAGTACTTC. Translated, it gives CASKLGGSYEQYF.

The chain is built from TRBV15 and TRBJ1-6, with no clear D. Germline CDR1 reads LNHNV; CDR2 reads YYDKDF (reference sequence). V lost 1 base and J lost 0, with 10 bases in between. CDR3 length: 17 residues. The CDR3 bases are TGTGCCACCAGCAGAGGGACTTTAGGCTCCTATAATTCACCCCTCCACTTT. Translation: CATSRGTLGSYNSPLHF.

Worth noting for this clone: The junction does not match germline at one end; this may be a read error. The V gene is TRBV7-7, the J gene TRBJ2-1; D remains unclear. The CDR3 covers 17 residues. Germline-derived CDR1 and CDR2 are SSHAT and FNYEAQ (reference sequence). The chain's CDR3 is CASSLTSAASSYNEQFF. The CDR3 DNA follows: TGTGCTAGCAGCTTAACATCTGCGGCATCCTCCTACAATGAGCAGTTCTTC.

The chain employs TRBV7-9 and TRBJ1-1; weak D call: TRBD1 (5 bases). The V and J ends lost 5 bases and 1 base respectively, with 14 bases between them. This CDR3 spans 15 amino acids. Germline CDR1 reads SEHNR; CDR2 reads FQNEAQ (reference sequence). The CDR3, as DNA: TGTGCCAGCAGCGGGGCCTTTCGGCCGAACACTGAAGCTTTCTTT. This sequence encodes CASSGAFRPNTEAFF.

The CDR3 coding sequence is TGTGCCAGCAGTTACGCCCTTCAGGGAACTGAAAAACTGTTTTTT. It encodes CASSYALQGTEKLFF. The V gene is TRBV6-5, the J gene TRBJ1-4, with D possibly being TRBD1 (5 bases). Trimming stripped 2 bases from V and 7 bases from J, with 14 bases between. From germline, CDR1 is MNHEY and CDR2 SVGAGI. The CDR3 is 15 amino acids.

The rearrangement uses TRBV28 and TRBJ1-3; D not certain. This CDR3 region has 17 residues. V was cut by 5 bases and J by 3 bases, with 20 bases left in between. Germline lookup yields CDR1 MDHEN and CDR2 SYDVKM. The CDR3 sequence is CASSQPPWKRDGNTIYF. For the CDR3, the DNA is TGTGCCAGCAGTCAACCCCCCTGGAAGAGGGATGGAAACACCATATATTTT. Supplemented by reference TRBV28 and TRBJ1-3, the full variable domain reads DVKVTQSSRYLVKRTGEKVFLECVQDMDHENMFWYRQDPGLGLRLIYFSYDVKMKEKGDIPEGYSVSREKKERFSLILESASTNQTSMYLCASSQPPWKRDGNTIYFGEGSWLTVV.

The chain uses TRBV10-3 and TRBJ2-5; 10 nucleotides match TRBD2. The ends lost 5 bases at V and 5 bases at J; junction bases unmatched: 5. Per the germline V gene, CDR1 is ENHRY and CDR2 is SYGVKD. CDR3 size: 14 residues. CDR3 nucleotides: TGTGCCATCAGTCAAGCGGGAGGGGAGGAGACCCAGTACTTC. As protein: CAISQAGGEETQYF.